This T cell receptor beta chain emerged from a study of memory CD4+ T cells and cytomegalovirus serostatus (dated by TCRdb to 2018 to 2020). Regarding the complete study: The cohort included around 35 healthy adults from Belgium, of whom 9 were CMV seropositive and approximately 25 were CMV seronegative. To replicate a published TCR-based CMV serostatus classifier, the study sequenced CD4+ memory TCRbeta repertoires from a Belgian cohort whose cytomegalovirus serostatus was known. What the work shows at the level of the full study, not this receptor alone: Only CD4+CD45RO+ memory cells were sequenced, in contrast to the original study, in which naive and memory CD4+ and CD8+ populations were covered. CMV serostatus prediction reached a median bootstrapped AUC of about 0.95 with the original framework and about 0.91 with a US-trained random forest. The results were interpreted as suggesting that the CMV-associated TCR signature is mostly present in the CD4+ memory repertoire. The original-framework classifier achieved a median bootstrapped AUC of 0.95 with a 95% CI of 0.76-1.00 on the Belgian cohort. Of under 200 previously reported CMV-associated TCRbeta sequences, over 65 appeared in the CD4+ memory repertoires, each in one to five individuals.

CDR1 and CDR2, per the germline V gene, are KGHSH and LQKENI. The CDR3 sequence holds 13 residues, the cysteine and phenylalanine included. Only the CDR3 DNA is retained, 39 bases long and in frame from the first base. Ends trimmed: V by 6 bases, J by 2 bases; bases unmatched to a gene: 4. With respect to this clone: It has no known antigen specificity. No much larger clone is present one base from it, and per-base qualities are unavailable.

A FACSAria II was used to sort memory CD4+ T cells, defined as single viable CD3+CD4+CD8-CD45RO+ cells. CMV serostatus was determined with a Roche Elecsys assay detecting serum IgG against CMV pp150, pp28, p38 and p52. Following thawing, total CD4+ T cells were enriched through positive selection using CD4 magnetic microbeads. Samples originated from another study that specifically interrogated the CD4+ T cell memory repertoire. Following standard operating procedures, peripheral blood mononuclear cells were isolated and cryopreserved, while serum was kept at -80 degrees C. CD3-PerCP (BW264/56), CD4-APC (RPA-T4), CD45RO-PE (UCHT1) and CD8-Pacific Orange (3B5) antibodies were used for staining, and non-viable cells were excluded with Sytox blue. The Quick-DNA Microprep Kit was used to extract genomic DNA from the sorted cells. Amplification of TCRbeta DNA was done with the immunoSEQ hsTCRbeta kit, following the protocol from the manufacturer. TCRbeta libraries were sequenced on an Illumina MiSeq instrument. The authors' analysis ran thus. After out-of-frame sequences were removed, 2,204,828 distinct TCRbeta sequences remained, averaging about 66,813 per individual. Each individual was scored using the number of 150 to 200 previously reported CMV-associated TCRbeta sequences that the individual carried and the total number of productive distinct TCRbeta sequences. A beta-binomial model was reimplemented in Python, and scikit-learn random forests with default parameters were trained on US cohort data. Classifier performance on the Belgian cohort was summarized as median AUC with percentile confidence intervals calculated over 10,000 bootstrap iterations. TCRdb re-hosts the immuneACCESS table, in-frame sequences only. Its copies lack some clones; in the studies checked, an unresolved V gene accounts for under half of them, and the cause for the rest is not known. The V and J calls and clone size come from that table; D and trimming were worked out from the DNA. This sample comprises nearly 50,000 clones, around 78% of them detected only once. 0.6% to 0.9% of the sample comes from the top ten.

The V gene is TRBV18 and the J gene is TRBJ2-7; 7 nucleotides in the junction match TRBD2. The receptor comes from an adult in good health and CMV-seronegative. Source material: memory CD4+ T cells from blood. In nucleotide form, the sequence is TGTGCCAGCTCTCCGGGGGGAACCTACGAGCAGTACTTC. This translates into CASSPGGTYEQYF.